This TCR beta chain was documented in a study of neurological immune-mediated disorders. Study results and limitations: None of the CDR3 amino acid sequences of expanded clones were shared across subjects, and this suggested private repertoires in all groups. The most TCR clonal expansion was seen in HTLV-1-associated myelopathy, and the least was seen in multiple sclerosis, which fell below healthy controls.

Per germline, CDR1 DFQATT and CDR2 SNEGSKA (reference sequence). The CDR3 has 13 residues. Trimming took 0 bases from V and 8 from J, leaving 13 bases between them. This clonotype was seen at least ten times. Its specificity is unknown. It was by 5'RACE with 10-nucleotide random UMIs that the cDNA was made. TCRdb called the 5' RACE reads again in MiXCR, with one record for every CDR3 protein. The sample has about 90,000 distinct CDR3 sequences, over 10% seen once; the top ten hold about 4.6%. Documented time point: longitudinal time-point 2. Unsorted libraries were generated from 2 million PBMCs. These cells had been stored in RNAlater at -80 C.

The J gene is TRBJ1-2, the V gene TRBV20-1; D remains unclear. The sequencing sample was made of PBMCs. The sequence was obtained from a female donor with HTLV-1-associated myelopathy (HAM/TSP). The CDR3 here is CSARDDSATGYTF. Written as DNA, the CDR3 is TGCAGTGCTAGAGATGATTCAGCCACGGGCTACACCTTC.